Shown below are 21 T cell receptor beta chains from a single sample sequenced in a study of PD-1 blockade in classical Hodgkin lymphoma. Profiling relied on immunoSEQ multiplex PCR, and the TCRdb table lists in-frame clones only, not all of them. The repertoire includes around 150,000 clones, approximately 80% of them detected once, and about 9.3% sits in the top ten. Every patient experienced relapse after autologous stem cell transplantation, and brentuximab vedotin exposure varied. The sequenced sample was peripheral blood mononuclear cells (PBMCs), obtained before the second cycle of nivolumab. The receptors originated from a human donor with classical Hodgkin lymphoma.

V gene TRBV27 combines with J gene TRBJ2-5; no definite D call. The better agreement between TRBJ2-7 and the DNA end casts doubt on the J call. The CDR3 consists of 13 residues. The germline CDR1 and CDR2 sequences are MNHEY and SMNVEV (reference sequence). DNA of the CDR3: TGTGCCAGCAGTTCCGGCGAGACTTACGAGCAGTACTTC. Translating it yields CASSSGETYEQYF.

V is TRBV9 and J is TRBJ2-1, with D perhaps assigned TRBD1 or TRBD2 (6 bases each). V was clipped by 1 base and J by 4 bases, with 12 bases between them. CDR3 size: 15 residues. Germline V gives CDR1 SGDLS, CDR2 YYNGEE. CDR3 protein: CASSVSPGAYNEQFF. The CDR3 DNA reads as TGTGCCAGCAGCGTATCGCCGGGGGCTTACAATGAGCAGTTCTTC.

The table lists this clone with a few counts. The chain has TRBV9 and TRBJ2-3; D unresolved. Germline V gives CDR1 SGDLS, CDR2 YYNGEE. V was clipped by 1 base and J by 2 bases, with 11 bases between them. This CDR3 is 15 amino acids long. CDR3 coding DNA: TGTGCCAGCAGCGTAATGGATTCTTTCACAGATACGCAGTATTTT. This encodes CASSVMDSFTDTQYF. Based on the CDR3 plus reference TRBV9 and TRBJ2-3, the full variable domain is DSGVTQTPKHLITATGQRVTLRCSPRSGDLSVYWYQQSLDQGLQFLIQYYNGEERAKGNILERFSAQQFPDLHSELNLSSLELGDSALYFCASSVMDSFTDTQYFGPGTRLTVL.

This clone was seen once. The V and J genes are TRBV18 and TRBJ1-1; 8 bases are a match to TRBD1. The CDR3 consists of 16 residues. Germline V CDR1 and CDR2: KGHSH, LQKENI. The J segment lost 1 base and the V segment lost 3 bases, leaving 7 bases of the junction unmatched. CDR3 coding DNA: TGTGCCAGCTCACCCGGACAGGGTCGGGGGAACACTGAAGCTTTCTTT. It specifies CASSPGQGRGNTEAFF.

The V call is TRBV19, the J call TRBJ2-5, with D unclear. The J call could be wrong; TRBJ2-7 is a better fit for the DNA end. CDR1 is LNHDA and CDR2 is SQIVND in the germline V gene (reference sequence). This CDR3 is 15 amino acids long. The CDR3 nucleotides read TGTGCCAGTAGTATAAGGCAGGCCAACTCCTACGAGCAGTACTTC. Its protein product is CASSIRQANSYEQYF.

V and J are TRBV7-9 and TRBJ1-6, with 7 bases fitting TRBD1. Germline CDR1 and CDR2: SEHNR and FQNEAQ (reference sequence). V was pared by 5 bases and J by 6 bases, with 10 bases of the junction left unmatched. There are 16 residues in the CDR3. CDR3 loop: CASSRNRGLLNSPLHF. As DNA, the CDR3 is TGTGCCAGCAGCAGAAACAGGGGACTTCTTAATTCACCCCTCCACTTT.

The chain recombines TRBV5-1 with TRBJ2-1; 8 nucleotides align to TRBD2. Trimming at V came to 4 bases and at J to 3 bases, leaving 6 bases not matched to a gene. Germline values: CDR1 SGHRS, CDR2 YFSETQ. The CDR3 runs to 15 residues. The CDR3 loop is CASSGTSGGYNEQFF. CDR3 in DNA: TGCGCCAGCAGCGGAACTAGCGGAGGCTACAATGAGCAGTTCTTC.

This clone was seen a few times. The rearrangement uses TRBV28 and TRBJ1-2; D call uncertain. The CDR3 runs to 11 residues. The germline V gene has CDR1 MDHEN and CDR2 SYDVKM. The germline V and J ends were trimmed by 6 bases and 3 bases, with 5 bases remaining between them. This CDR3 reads CASREYYGYTF. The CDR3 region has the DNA TGTGCCAGCAGGGAGTACTATGGCTACACCTTC.

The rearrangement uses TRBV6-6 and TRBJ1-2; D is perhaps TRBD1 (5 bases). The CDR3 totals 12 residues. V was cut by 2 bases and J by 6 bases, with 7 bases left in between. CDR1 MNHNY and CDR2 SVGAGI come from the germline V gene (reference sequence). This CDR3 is CASSYQGNGYTF. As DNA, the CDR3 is TGTGCCAGCAGTTACCAGGGTAATGGCTACACCTTC.

The chain's CDR3 is CASSIDPSGQGYYGYTF. CDR3 nucleotides: TGTGCCAGTAGTATAGACCCATCGGGACAGGGTTATTATGGCTACACCTTC. The chain carries TRBV19 and TRBJ1-2; the match to TRBD1 covers 9 bases. The CDR3 is 17 residues long. From germline, CDR1 is LNHDA and CDR2 SQIVND (reference sequence). Germline trimming cut 0 bases from V and 5 bases from J; bases unmatched to any gene: 10.

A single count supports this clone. This CDR3 reads CASSSTGALDEKLFF. The CDR3 DNA reads as TGCGCCAGCAGCTCAACAGGGGCCTTAGATGAAAAACTGTTTTTT. This chain connects TRBV4-1 to TRBJ1-4, with 7 bases aligning to TRBD1. After removal of 5 bases from V and 6 bases from J, the junction contained 9 bases not matched to a gene. The CDR3 contains 15 residues. Germline CDR1 is MGHRA and CDR2 is YSYEKL.

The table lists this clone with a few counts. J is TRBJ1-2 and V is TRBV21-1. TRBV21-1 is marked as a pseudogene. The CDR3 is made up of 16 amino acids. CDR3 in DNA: TGTGCCAGCAGCAAAGTCGGGGGGCGCGATCCCTATGGCTACACCTTC. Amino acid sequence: CASSKVGGRDPYGYTF.

The CDR3 sequence is CASSLGPETQYF. The CDR3 nucleotides are TGTGCCAGCAGCTTAGGGCCGGAGACCCAGTACTTC. The V call is TRBV7-2, the J call TRBJ2-5; no clear D. The CDR3 covers 12 residues. V dropped 1 base and J dropped 5 bases, with 5 bases sitting between them. From germline, CDR1 is SGHTA and CDR2 FQGNSA.

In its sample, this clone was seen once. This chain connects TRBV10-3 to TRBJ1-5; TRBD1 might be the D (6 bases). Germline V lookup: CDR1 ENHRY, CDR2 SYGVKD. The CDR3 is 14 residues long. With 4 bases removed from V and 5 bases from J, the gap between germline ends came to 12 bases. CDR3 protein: CAISGTQGDQPQHF. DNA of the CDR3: TGTGCCATCAGTGGTACACAGGGAGATCAGCCCCAGCATTTT.

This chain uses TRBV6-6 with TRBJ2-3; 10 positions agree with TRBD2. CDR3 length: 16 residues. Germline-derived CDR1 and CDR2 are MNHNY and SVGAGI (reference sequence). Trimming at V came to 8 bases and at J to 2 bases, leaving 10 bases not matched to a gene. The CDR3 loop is CASSRGSGGTTDTQYF. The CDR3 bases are TGTGCCAGCTCCCGGGGTAGCGGGGGGACCACAGATACGCAGTATTTT.

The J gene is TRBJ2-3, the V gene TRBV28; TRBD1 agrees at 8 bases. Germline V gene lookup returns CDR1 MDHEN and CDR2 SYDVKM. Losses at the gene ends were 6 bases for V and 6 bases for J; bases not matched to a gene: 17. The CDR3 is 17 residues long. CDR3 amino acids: CASSPSGGDGPWDTQYF. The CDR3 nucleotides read TGTGCCAGCAGCCCTTCAGGGGGCGATGGGCCTTGGGATACGCAGTATTTT. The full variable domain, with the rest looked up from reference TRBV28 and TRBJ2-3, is DVKVTQSSRYLVKRTGEKVFLECVQDMDHENMFWYRQDPGLGLRLIYFSYDVKMKEKGDIPEGYSVSREKKERFSLILESASTNQTSMYLCASSPSGGDGPWDTQYFGPGTRLTVL.

The CDR3 is CASSLLAEDEQYF. The CDR3 nucleotides read TGTGCCAGCAGTTTGCTAGCGGAGGACGAGCAGTACTTC. The gene calls are TRBV4-2 and TRBJ2-7, with 7 bases fitting TRBD2. V lost 6 bases, J lost 5 bases, and 7 bases stayed unmatched. The CDR3 sequence is 13 residues long. Germline lookup yields CDR1 LGHNA and CDR2 YNFKEQ.

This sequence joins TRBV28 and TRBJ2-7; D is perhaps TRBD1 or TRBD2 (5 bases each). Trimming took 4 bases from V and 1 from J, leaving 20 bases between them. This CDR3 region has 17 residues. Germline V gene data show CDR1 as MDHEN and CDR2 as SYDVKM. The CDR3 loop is CASSSTPGTTNSYEQYF. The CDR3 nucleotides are TGTGCCAGCAGTTCCACACCCGGGACGACGAATTCCTACGAGCAGTACTTC.

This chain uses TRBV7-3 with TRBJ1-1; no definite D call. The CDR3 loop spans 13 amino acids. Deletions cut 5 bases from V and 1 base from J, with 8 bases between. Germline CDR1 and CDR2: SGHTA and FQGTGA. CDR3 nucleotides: TGTGCCAGCAGCACCAGAGAGAACACTGAAGCTTTCTTT. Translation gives CASSTRENTEAFF.

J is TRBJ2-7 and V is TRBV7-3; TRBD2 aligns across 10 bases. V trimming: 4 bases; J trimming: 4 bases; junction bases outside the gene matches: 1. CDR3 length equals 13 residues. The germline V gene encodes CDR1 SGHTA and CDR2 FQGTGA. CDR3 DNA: TGTGCCAGCAGCTCTAGCGGGGGTTACGAGCAGTACTTC. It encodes CASSSSGGYEQYF.

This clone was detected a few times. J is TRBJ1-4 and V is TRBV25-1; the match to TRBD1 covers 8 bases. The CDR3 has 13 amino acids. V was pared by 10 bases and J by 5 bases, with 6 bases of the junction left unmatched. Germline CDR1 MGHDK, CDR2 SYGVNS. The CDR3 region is CATRTGGNEKLFF. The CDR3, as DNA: TGTGCCACCCGAACAGGGGGGAATGAAAAACTGTTTTTT.